The 7 T cell receptor beta chains in this list originate from one sample, sequenced in a study of identical twins. One entry per CDR3 protein, called by TCRdb with MiXCR from the 5' RACE reads. Of about 520,000 distinct CDR3 sequences listed, roughly a fifth are singletons. The same data also went into a second study, on T cells expressing NK-cell markers.

Sequencing was carried out using CD4+ T cells sorted from blood. These receptor sequences come from a woman younger than 35 in good health.

The chain is built from TRBV5-6 and TRBJ2-7; D might be TRBD1 (6 bases). The germline V gene encodes CDR1 SGHDT and CDR2 YYEEEE. This CDR3 spans 13 amino acids. Trimming shortened V by 4 bases and J by 6 bases, and 14 bases separated the two germline ends. The CDR3 region has the DNA TGTGCCAGCAGCGCGACAGGATCGGGCGAGCAGTACTTC. Translating it yields CASSATGSGEQYF.

This clonotype was observed many times. The rearrangement joins TRBV12-3 or TRBV12-4 to TRBJ2-3; D remains ambiguous. Trimming cost V 2 bases and J 3 bases, with 9 bases left between them. The CDR3 totals 14 residues. DNA for the CDR3: TGTGCCAGCAGTTTATGGCGTACAACAGATACGCAGTATTTT. It translates to CASSLWRTTDTQYF.

This clonotype was detected a few times. The chain joins TRBV4-2 to TRBJ1-1; D is uncertain. Germline CDR1 is LGHNA and CDR2 is YNFKEQ. This CDR3 is 13 amino acids long. Trimming shortened V by 2 bases and J by 0 bases, and 4 bases separated the two germline ends. CDR3 sequence: CASSQPLNTEAFF. The CDR3 DNA sequence: TGTGCCAGCAGCCAACCCTTGAACACTGAAGCTTTCTTT.

This clonotype was observed a handful of times. This rearrangement joins TRBV29-1 to TRBJ2-7; a possible D gene is TRBD2 (5 bases). Germline V gives CDR1 SQVTM, CDR2 ANQGSEA. Trimming took 4 bases from V and 6 from J, leaving 10 bases between them. CDR3 length: 11 residues. CDR3 DNA: TGCAGCGTTGGGGAGTTCCTCGAGCAGTACTTC. This gives the protein CSVGEFLEQYF.

This clonotype was observed a few times. The chain recombines TRBV23-1 with TRBJ2-7; 7 bases line up with TRBD1. TRBV23-1 is designated an ORF whose function remains uncertain. This CDR3 region has 14 residues. V lost 6 bases to trimming and J lost 2 bases; unmatched junction nucleotides: 7. CDR3 coding DNA: TGCGCCAGCAGCAGGGGACAGAGGGCCTACGAGCAGTACTTC. Translation gives CASSRGQRAYEQYF.

This chain joins TRBV19 and TRBJ1-2, with a tentative D call TRBD1 (5 bases). Between the trimmed V and J ends, which lost 11 bases and 8 bases, there was a span of 15 bases. Germline V gene data show CDR1 as LNHDA and CDR2 as SQIVND (reference sequence). The CDR3 totals 11 residues. The CDR3 DNA is TGTGCCTCCGGGGCCTGGGAGGGCTACACCTTC. This sequence encodes CASGAWEGYTF.

The rearrangement links TRBV5-5 to TRBJ1-5; D remains unclear. Trimming left V 1 base short and J 3 bases short, with 8 bases between. Germline CDR1 is SGHKS and CDR2 is YYEKEE (reference sequence). The CDR3 spans 14 residues. This chain's CDR3 is CASSLILANQPQHF. As DNA, the CDR3 is TGTGCCAGCAGCTTGATTTTGGCCAATCAGCCCCAGCATTTT.